This T cell receptor beta chain derives from a study of breast tumors, draining lymph nodes, adjacent tissues. Study results and caveats: Luminal-like breast cancer showed significantly greater tumor-nontumor repertoire similarity than basal-like breast cancer did. Tumors had less TCR diversity than lymph nodes, more than nontumor tissue.

TCRdb processed the multiplex PCR reads anew with MiXCR; each CDR3 protein has one entry. The repertoire includes 150,000 to 200,000 distinct CDR3 sequences, 30% to 35% of them detected once, and around 4% sits in the top ten. In this sample, this clonotype turned up many times. What it binds is not known. Axillary draining lymph nodes of breast cancer patients supplied the node samples. V lost 0 bases and J 1 base, leaving 11 bases between the germline ends. The CDR3 has 15 amino acids. CDR1 is SGDLS and CDR2 is YYNGEE in the germline V gene. This TCR came from a female donor with breast cancer. Some clones in this sample may be carry-over from other donors' samples. The chain carries TRBV9 and TRBJ2-7; D is ambiguous. Input material: axillary lymph node tissue. The CDR3 loop is CASSVGPIQSYEQYF. CDR3 DNA sequence: TGTGCCAGCAGCGTAGGACCGATACAATCCTACGAGCAGTACTTC.